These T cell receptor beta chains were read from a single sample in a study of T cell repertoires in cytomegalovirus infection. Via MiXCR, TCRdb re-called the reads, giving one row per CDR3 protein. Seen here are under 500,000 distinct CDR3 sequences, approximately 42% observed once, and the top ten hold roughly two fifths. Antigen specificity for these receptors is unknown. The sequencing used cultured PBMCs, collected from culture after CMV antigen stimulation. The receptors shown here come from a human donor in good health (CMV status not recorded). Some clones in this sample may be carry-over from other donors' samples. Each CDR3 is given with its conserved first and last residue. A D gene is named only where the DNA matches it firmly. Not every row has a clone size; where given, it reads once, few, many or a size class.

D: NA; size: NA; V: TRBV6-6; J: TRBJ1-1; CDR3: CASSYLYVGPEAFF
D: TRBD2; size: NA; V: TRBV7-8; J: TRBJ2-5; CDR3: CASSSSGGLAAQETQYF
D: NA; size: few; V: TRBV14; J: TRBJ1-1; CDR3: CASSWDFPNTEAFF
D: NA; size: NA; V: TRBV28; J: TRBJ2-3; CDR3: CASSLSPPDTQYF
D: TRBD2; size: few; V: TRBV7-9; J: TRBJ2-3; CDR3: CASSLSSGGAVLTDTQYF
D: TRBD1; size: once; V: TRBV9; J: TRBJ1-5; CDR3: CASSVGQMNQPQHF
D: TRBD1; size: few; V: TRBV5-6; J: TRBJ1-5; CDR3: CASDGGPPGQGTPVNQPQHF
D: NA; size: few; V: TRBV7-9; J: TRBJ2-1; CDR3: CASSLAPLGEQFF
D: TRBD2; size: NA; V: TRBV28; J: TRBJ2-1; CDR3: CASSPSLAGDFNEQFF
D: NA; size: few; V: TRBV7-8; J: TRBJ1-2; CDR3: CASSLEWDTGYGYTF
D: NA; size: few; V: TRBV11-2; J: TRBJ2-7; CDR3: CASSSLRDTFRSYEQYF
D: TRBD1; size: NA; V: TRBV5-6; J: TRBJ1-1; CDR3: CASSRVGDRVGTEAFF
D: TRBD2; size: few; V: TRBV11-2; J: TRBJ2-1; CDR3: CASSFVGGAGEQFF
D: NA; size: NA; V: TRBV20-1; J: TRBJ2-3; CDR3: CSARDQTAGLSSDTQYF
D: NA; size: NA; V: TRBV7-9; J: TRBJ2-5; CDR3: CASSGIGGLWETQYF
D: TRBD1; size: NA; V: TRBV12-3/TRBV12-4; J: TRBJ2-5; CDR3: CASNNPTGGGETQYF
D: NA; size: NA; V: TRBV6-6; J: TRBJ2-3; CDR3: CASSYSGAADTQYF
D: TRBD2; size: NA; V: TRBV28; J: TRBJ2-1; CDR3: CARVAGYKNEQFF
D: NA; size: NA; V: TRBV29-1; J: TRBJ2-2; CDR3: CSVERGRDTGELFF
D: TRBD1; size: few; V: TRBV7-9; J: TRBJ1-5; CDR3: CASSLGQGDSNQPQHF
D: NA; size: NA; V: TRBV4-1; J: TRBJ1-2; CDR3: CASSQDLEDGGGYTF
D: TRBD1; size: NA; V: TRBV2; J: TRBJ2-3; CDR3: CASGGQLNRADTQYF
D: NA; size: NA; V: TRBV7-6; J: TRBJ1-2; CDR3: CASTSRGSYNF
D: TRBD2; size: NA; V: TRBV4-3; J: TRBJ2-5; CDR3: CASSLVGSGGVTQYF
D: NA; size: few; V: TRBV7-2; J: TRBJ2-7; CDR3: CASSRAPLLGEQYF
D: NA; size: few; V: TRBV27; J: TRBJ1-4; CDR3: CASSLSARAMGYATNEKLFF
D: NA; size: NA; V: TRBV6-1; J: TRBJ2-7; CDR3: CASGGENEQYF
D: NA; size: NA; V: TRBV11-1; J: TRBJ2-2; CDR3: CASSPPGEGLAGELFF
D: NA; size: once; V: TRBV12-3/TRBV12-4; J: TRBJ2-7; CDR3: CASSRSGSQYEQYF
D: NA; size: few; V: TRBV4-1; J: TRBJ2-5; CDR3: CASSQEGVVGETQYF
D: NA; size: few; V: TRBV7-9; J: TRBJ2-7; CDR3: CASSLGGDVIEQYF